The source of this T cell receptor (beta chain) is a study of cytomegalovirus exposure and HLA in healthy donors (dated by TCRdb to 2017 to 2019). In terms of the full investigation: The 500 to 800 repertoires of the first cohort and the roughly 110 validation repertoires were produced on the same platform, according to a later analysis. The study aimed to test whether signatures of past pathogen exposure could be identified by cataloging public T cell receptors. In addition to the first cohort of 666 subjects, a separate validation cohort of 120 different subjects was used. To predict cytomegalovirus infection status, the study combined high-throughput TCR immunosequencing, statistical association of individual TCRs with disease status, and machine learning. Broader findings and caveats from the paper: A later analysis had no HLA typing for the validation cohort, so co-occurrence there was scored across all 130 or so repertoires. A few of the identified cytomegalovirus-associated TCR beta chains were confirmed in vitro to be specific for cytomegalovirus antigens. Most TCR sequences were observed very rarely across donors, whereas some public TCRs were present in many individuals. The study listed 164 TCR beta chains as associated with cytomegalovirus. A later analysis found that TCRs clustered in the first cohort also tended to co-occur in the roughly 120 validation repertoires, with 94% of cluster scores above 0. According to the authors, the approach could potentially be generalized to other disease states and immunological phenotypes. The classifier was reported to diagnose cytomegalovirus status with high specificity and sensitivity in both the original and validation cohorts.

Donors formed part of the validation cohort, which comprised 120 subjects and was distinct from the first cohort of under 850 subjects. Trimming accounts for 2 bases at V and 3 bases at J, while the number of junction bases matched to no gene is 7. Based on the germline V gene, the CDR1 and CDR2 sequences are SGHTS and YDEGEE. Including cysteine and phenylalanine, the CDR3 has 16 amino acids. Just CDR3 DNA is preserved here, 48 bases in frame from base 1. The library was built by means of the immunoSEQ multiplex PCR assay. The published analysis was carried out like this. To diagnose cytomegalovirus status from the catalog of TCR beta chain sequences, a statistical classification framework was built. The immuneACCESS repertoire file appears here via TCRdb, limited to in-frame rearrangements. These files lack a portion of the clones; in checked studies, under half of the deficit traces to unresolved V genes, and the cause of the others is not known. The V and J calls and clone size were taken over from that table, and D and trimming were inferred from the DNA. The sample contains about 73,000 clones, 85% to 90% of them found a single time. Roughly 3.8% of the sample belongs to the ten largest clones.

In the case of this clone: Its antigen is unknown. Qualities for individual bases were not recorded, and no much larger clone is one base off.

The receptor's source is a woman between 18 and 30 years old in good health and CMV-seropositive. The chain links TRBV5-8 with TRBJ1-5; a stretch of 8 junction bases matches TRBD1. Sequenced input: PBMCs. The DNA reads TGTGCCAGCAGCTTACTAGGGACAGGTCTCAATCAGCCCCAGCATTTT. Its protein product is CASSLLGTGLNQPQHF.